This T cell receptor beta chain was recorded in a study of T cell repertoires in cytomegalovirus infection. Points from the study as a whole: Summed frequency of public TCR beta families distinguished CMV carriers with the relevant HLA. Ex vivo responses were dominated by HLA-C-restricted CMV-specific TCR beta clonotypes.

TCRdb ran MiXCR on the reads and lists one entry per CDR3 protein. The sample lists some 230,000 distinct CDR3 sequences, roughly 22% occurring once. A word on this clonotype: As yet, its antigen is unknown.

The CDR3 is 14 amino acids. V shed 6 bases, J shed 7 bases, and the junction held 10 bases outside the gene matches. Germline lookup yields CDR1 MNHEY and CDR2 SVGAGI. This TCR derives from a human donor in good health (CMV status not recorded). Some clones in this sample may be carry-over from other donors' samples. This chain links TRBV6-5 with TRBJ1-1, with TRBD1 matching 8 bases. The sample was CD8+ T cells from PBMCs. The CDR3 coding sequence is TGTGCCAGCAGCCAATACAGGGGGGAGGATGAAGCTTTCTTT. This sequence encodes CASSQYRGEDEAFF.